This T cell receptor (beta chain) was sequenced during a study of OX40 agonist ivuxolimab in advanced cancers. Sequencing was performed with immunoSEQ multiplex PCR; in TCRdb, only in-frame clones are kept and a portion is missing. The sample consists of over 50,000 clones, around 92% of them appearing once. This clone has a single count. Its antigen remains unidentified. Points from the study as a whole: On average, CD8+ T cells had more expanded clones than CD4+.

The starting material was CD4+ or CD8+ T cells sorted from blood, obtained in a trial of the OX40 agonist ivuxolimab. The receptor was derived from an adult with an advanced solid tumor such as melanoma, head and neck, liver or kidney cancer.

In DNA, the CDR3 is TGTGCCAGCAGTTTTGGCCTCCATGCCTACGAGCAGTACTTC. This encodes CASSFGLHAYEQYF. The rearrangement uses TRBV28 and TRBJ2-7; D is undetermined. The V gene's germline CDR1 is MDHEN and CDR2 SYDVKM. The ends were cut back, 3 bases at V and 2 bases at J, with 11 bases in the middle. The CDR3 contains 14 residues.